The next 26 T cell receptor beta chains were all read from a single sample in a study of blood T cell repertoires in COVID-19. Produced via immunoSEQ multiplex PCR; TCRdb's table is partial and in-frame only. The sample consists of 350,000 to 450,000 clones, 85% of them appearing once. The sample was peripheral blood. All receptors come from a woman aged 18-35 years with acute or convalescent COVID-19.

The table lists this clone with a count of one. This chain joins TRBV18 and TRBJ1-1; TRBD1 matches at 10 bases. The CDR3 spans 15 residues. Looked up from germline, CDR1 is KGHSH and CDR2 is LQKENI. V was clipped by 5 bases and J by 2 bases; unmatched bases: 5. Here the CDR3 reads CASSAGTGANTEAFF. The CDR3 bases are TGTGCCAGCTCAGCGGGGACAGGGGCAAACACTGAAGCTTTCTTT.

This clone was counted between two and nine times. The rearrangement links TRBV21-1 to TRBJ1-5; whether TRBD1, the table's D call, matches the DNA was not checked. TRBV21-1 is described as a pseudogene. The CDR3 loop spans 17 amino acids. CDR3 protein: CASSVLERDREDQPQHF. The CDR3 nucleotides are TGTGCCAGCAGCGTCCTTGAGAGGGACAGGGAGGATCAGCCCCAGCATTTT.

V is TRBV5-3 and J is TRBJ1-1; 9 bases match TRBD1. Being an ORF, TRBV5-3 has a function that is uncertain. The CDR3 sequence is 17 residues long. V was pared by 4 bases and J by 3 bases, with 13 bases of the junction left unmatched. This CDR3 reads CARSLNRDRDRDTEAFF. The CDR3 nucleotides read TGTGCCAGAAGCCTTAACCGGGACAGGGATAGGGACACTGAAGCTTTCTTT.

The chain has TRBV10-2 and TRBJ1-6; tentative D call: TRBD1 (5 bases). The CDR3 spans 14 residues. CDR1 WSHSY and CDR2 SAAADI come from the germline V gene. V was clipped by 11 bases and J by 0 bases, with 11 bases between them. The CDR3 loop is CAAGRGSYNSPLHF. The DNA of the CDR3 is TGCGCCGCGGGGCGGGGCTCCTATAATTCACCCCTCCACTTT.

In its sample, this clone was seen once. The rearrangement uses TRBV5-1 and TRBJ1-4, with 9 nucleotides matching TRBD1. Trimming removed 2 bases from V and 5 bases from J; junction bases left unmatched: 1. There are 14 residues in the CDR3. The V gene's germline CDR1 is SGHRS and CDR2 YFSETQ. CDR3 sequence reads: CASSFGQGNEKLFF. The CDR3 DNA is TGCGCCAGCAGCTTTGGACAGGGGAATGAAAAACTGTTTTTT.

The chain employs TRBV7-2 and TRBJ2-4; D gene uncertain. Trimming pared 0 bases from V and 0 bases from J, leaving 12 bases between. The V gene's germline CDR1 is SGHTA and CDR2 FQGNSA. This CDR3 is 17 amino acids long. CDR3 sequence reads: CASSLAMAVIAKNIQYF. The CDR3 bases are TGTGCCAGCAGCTTAGCTATGGCAGTGATAGCCAAAAACATTCAGTACTTC.

The J gene is TRBJ1-1, the V gene TRBV3-1 (or the pseudogene TRBV3-2), with 8 bases identical to TRBD1. This CDR3 has 16 amino acids. The J segment lost 1 base and the V segment lost 3 bases, leaving 7 bases of the junction unmatched. CDR1 and CDR2 (germline): LGHDT, YNNKEL (reference sequence). CDR3 DNA: TGTGCCAGCAGCCAGATGGGACAGGCGGAGAACACTGAAGCTTTCTTT. Translating it yields CASSQMGQAENTEAFF.

Of note for this clone: A read error may produce the germline difference seen at one junction end. The chain recombines TRBV7-9 with TRBJ1-1; 9 positions match TRBD1. CDR3 length: 14 amino acids. Germline V gene lookup returns CDR1 SEHNR and CDR2 FQNEAQ (reference sequence). This chain's CDR3 is CASSLQEPGQGKIF. The CDR3 DNA reads as TGTGCCAGCAGCCTCCAGGAACCGGGACAGGGCAAGATCTTT. The whole variable domain, remainder taken from reference TRBV7-9 and TRBJ1-1, is DTGVSQNPRHKITKRGQNVTFRCDPISEHNRLYWYRQTLGQGPEFLTYFQNEAQLEKSRLLSDRFSAERPKGSFSTLEIQRTEQGDSAMYLCASSLQEPGQGKIFGQGTRLTVV.

The chain couples TRBV3-1 (or the pseudogene TRBV3-2) to TRBJ2-1; D gene uncertain. CDR1 LGHDT and CDR2 YNNKEL come from the germline V gene (reference sequence). This CDR3 spans 13 amino acids. The V gene lost 1 base and the J gene lost 4 bases, with 5 bases spanning the gap. The CDR3, as DNA: TGTGCCAGCAGCCAAGGACTTTACAATGAGCAGTTCTTC. Protein product: CASSQGLYNEQFF.

This chain uses TRBV11-2 with TRBJ2-7; D possibly corresponds to TRBD1 (6 bases). Germline CDR1 and CDR2: SGHAT and FQNNGV. CDR3 length equals 15 residues. The germline V and J ends were trimmed by 4 bases and 3 bases, with 16 bases remaining between them. For the CDR3, the DNA is TGTGCCAGCAGCTCCAACAGGGCTCCCCTCTACGAGCAGTACTTC. It specifies CASSSNRAPLYEQYF. The full variable domain, in which reference TRBV11-2 and TRBJ2-7 provide the parts outside the CDR3, is EAGVAQSPRYKIIEKRQSVAFWCNPISGHATLYWYQQILGQGPKLLIQFQNNGVVDDSQLPKDRFSAERLKGVDSTLKIQPAKLEDSAVYLCASSSNRAPLYEQYFGPGTRLTVT.

The V and J genes are TRBV7-9 and TRBJ1-6; D is unresolved. Germline V lookup: CDR1 SEHNR, CDR2 FQNEAQ (reference sequence). Trimming shortened V by 2 bases and J by 15 bases, and 14 bases separated the two germline ends. This CDR3 comprises 13 residues. CDR3 residues: CASSLIRESGLHF. Here the CDR3 DNA reads TGTGCCAGCAGCTTAATCCGGGAAAGTGGCCTCCACTTT.

The chain joins TRBV5-6 to TRBJ1-5, with D unresolved. The CDR3 sequence is 16 residues long. The V gene's germline CDR1 is SGHDT and CDR2 YYEEEE. The ends were cut back, 3 bases at V and 0 bases at J, with 13 bases in the middle. The CDR3 sequence is CASSSWTGYSNQPQHF. CDR3 bases: TGTGCCAGCAGCTCCTGGACGGGGTATAGCAATCAGCCCCAGCATTTT.

V is TRBV29-1 and J is TRBJ2-7, with 7 bases fitting TRBD1. From germline, CDR1 is SQVTM and CDR2 ANQGSEA. CDR3 length: 13 residues. V lost 3 bases and J lost 5; bases outside the gene matches: 7. CDR3 sequence reads: CSVDKGARDEQYF. CDR3 bases: TGCAGCGTTGATAAGGGGGCGCGAGACGAGCAGTACTTC.

The chain links TRBV10-3 to TRBJ2-3; TRBD2 matches 10 bases. The CDR3 spans 15 residues. CDR1 is ENHRY and CDR2 is SYGVKD in the germline V gene. V was pared by 4 bases and J by 7 bases, with 8 bases of the junction left unmatched. In DNA form, the CDR3 reads TGTGCCATCAGTGCGGCTAGCGGGAGTGGAAATACGCAGTATTTT. Its translation: CAISAASGSGNTQYF.

This chain connects TRBV6-5 to TRBJ2-2; 8 bases match TRBD2. Germline values: CDR1 MNHEY, CDR2 SVGAGI. Losses at the gene ends were 9 bases for V and 8 bases for J; bases not matched to a gene: 8. This CDR3 spans 13 amino acids. The CDR3 loop is CASTDRGGGELFF. The CDR3 nucleotides read TGTGCCAGTACAGACCGGGGGGGAGGGGAGCTGTTTTTT.

This clone has just a few counts. The rearrangement uses TRBV2 and TRBJ2-1; a weak D match, TRBD2 (5 bases). Trimming removed 5 bases at V and 10 bases at J, with 12 bases between. The CDR3 has 12 residues. Germline CDR1 reads SNHLY; CDR2 reads FYNNEI. The DNA for the CDR3 is TGTGCCAGCAGTTTTAGAGGAGGCGAGCAGTTCTTC. Protein product: CASSFRGGEQFF.

V gene TRBV3-1 (or the pseudogene TRBV3-2) combines with J gene TRBJ2-5; no reliable D call. Germline CDR1 and CDR2: LGHDT and YNNKEL (reference sequence). V was clipped by 1 base and J by 2 bases, with 5 bases between them. This CDR3 has 13 residues. CDR3 in DNA: TGTGCCAGCAGCCAAGGAGTACAAGAGACCCAGTACTTC. Amino acid sequence: CASSQGVQETQYF.

The chain is built from TRBV11-1 and TRBJ1-6, with TRBD1 matching 8 bases. This CDR3 spans 15 amino acids. The junction had 5 bases not matched to a gene; V was cut back by 5 bases and J by 5 bases. Germline CDR1 and CDR2: SGHAT and FQDESV (reference sequence). DNA for the CDR3: TGTGCCAGCAGCCTCAGGGGGCGCGATAATTCACCCCTCCACTTT. Translating gives CASSLRGRDNSPLHF.

The chain is built from TRBV19 and TRBJ1-5; D is undetermined. Germline V gene data show CDR1 as LNHDA and CDR2 as SQIVND (reference sequence). CDR3 length: 15 residues. With 0 bases removed from V and 0 bases from J, the gap between germline ends came to 6 bases. CDR3 nucleotide sequence: TGTGCCAGTAGTATAGACGGGTATAGCAATCAGCCCCAGCATTTT. It codes for CASSIDGYSNQPQHF.

A single count supports this clone. This chain uses TRBV5-1 with TRBJ2-5, with 8 bases lining up with TRBD1. CDR1 is SGHRS, CDR2 YFSETQ, per germline. V shed 2 bases and J 3 bases; nucleotides not matched to a gene: 3. The CDR3 extends over 14 amino acids. CDR3 residues: CASSLGQGEETQYF. CDR3 nucleotides: TGCGCCAGCAGCTTAGGACAGGGAGAAGAGACCCAGTACTTC.

The V and J genes are TRBV2 and TRBJ1-1; the D is unclear. Germline V lookup: CDR1 SNHLY, CDR2 FYNNEI. Between the trimmed V and J ends, which lost 6 bases and 3 bases, there was a span of 11 bases. This CDR3 region has 13 residues. CDR3 loop: CASRRGDDTEAFF. Here the CDR3 DNA reads TGTGCCAGCAGGCGGGGAGACGACACTGAAGCTTTCTTT. Using reference TRBV2 and TRBJ1-1 for the parts outside the CDR3, the full variable domain is EPEVTQTPSHQVTQMGQEVILRCVPISNHLYFYWYRQILGQKVEFLVSFYNNEISEKSEIFDDQFSVERPDGSNFTLKIRSTKLEDSAMYFCASRRGDDTEAFFGQGTRLTVV.

The rearrangement uses TRBV4-2 and TRBJ1-1, with D possibly matching TRBD1 (6 bases). Germline V gives CDR1 LGHNA, CDR2 YNFKEQ. Trimming took 2 bases from V and 3 from J, leaving 13 bases between them. The CDR3 is 15 amino acids. The CDR3 region has the DNA TGTGCCAGCAGCCAACCTACAGGGTGGGACACTGAAGCTTTCTTT. It is translated as CASSQPTGWDTEAFF.

The chain recombines TRBV3-1 (or the pseudogene TRBV3-2) with TRBJ1-4; 10 bases fit TRBD1. Looked up from germline, CDR1 is LGHDT and CDR2 is YNNKEL (reference sequence). The CDR3 has 15 amino acids. J was trimmed by 7 bases and V by 4 bases; bases with no gene match: 6. The CDR3 DNA reads TGTGCCAGCAGCCGTTGGACAGGGGGGGGTGAAAAACTGTTTTTT. It is translated as CASSRWTGGGEKLFF.

There are a few counts of this clone. This rearrangement joins TRBV5-4 to TRBJ1-2; D gene ambiguous. V lost 0 bases, J lost 8 bases, and 11 bases lay in between. The CDR3 runs 13 residues. CDR1 is SGHNT, CDR2 YYREEE, per germline (reference sequence). The CDR3 here is CASSLGGGLGYTF. CDR3 DNA: TGTGCCAGCAGCTTGGGGGGAGGACTCGGCTACACCTTC.

Notes on this clone: An end of the junction does not agree with germline; a read error may underlie this. The rearrangement joins TRBV19 to TRBJ2-2; no firm D call. Germline V gene sequence: CDR1 LNHDA, CDR2 SQIVND (reference sequence). The CDR3 has 13 residues. The CDR3 nucleotides are TGTGCCAGTAGGATAGCAGGAACCGGGGAGCTGTTTTTT. This codes for CASRIAGTGELFF.

The V and J genes are TRBV2 and TRBJ2-5, with a possible D match to TRBD1 (5 bases). Germline V lookup: CDR1 SNHLY, CDR2 FYNNEI. This CDR3 spans 13 amino acids. V lost 3 bases, J lost 4 bases, and 9 bases lay in between. The CDR3 loop reads CASSDRGPETQYF. The CDR3 coding sequence is TGTGCCAGCAGTGATAGGGGTCCAGAGACCCAGTACTTC.